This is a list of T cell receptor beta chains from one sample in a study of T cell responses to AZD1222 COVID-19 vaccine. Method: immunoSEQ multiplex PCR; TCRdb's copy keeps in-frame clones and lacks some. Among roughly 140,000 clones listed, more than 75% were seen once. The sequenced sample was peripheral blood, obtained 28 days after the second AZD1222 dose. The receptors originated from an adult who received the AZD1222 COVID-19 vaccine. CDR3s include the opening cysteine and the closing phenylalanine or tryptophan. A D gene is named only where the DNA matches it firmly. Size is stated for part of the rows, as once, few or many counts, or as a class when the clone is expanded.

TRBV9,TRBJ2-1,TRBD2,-,TGTGCCAGCAGCGTAGTTGGAGCGGGGGGGCCGGCCAATGAGCAGTTCTTC,CASSVVGAGGPANEQFF
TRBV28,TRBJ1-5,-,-,TGTGCCAGCAGTCCACTCTTGGGGCAGCCCCAGCATTTT,CASSPLLGQPQHF
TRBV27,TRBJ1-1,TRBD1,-,TGTGCCAGCAGTCTCACTCCGGGACAGGGGTTTTACACTGAAGCTTTCTTT,CASSLTPGQGFYTEAFF
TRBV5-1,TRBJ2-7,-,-,TGCGCCAGCAGCTTGGAGAGCAGCCGCGACGAGCAGTACTTC,CASSLESSRDEQYF
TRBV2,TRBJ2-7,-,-,TGTGCCAGCAGTGGGGTGGTATCCTACGAGCAGTACTTC,CASSGVVSYEQYF
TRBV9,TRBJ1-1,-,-,TGTGCCAGCAGCGTGGATGGGGGTCGGGTCACTGAAGCTTTCTTT,CASSVDGGRVTEAFF
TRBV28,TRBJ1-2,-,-,TGTGCCAGCAGCCCAATCCACAAGGGCTATGGCTACACCTTC,CASSPIHKGYGYTF
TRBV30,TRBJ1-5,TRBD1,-,TGTGCCTGGGCCTCGGGACAGGCTACCCAGCCCCAGCATTTT,CAWASGQATQPQHF
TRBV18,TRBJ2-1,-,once,TGTGCCAGCTCACCAGGGCAGGGGAGGCAGAATGAGCAGTTCTTC,CASSPGQGRQNEQFF
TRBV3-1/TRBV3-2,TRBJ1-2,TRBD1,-,TGTGCCAGCAGACTACAGGGGGAAGTAGGCTACACCTTC,CASRLQGEVGYTF